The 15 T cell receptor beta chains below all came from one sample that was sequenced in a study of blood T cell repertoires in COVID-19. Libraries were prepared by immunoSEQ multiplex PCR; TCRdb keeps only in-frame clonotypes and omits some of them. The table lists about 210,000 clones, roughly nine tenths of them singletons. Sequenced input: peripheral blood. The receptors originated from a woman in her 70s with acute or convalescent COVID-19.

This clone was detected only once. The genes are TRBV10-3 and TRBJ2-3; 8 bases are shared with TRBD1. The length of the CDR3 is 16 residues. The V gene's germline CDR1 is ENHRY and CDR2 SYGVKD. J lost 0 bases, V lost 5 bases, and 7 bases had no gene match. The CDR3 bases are TGTGCCATCAGTCCGAACAGGGGGGCTAGCACAGATACGCAGTATTTT. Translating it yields CAISPNRGASTDTQYF.

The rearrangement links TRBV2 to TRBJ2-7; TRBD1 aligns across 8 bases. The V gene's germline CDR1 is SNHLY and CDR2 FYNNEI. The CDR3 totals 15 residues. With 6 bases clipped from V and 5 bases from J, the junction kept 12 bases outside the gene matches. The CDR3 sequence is CASRPSGQGGDEQYF. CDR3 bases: TGTGCCAGCAGGCCATCCGGACAGGGCGGCGACGAGCAGTACTTC.

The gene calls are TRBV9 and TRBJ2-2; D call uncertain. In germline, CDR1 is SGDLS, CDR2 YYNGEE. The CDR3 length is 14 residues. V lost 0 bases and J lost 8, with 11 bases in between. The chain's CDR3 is CASSVGASGGELFF. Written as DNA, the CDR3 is TGTGCCAGCAGCGTAGGGGCCTCCGGAGGGGAGCTGTTTTTT.

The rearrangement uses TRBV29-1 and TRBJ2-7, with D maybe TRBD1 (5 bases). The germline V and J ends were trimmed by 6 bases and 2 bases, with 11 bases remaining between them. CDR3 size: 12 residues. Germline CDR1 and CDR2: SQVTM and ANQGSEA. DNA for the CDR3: TGCAGCGTGACAGTAGGTGCCTACGAGCAGTACTTC. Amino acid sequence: CSVTVGAYEQYF.

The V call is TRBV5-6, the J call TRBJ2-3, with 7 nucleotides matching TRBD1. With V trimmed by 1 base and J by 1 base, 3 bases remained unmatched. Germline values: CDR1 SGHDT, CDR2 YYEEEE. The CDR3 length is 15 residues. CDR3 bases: TGTGCCAGCAGCTTGAGGGGGCTAGGCACAGATACGCAGTATTTT. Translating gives CASSLRGLGTDTQYF.

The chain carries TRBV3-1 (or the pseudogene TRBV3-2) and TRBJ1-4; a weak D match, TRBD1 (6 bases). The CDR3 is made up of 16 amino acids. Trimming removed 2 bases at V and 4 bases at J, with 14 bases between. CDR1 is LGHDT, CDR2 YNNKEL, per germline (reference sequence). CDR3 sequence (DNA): TGTGCCAGCAGCCAATCCGGAACAGGGCTTAATGAAAAACTGTTTTTT. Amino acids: CASSQSGTGLNEKLFF.

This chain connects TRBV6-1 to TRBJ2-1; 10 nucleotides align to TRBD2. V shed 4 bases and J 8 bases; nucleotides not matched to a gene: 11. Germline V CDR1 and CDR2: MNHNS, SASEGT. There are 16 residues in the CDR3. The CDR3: CASSVLSGGAADEQFF. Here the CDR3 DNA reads TGTGCCAGCAGTGTGCTGAGCGGGGGGGCCGCAGATGAGCAGTTCTTC.

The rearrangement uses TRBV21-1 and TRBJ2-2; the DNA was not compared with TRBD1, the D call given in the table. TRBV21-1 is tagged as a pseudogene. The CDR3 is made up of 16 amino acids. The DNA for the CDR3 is TGTGCCAGCAGCAAATCAGGGACAGGGGGGACCGGGGAGCTGTTTTTT. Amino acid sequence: CASSKSGTGGTGELFF.

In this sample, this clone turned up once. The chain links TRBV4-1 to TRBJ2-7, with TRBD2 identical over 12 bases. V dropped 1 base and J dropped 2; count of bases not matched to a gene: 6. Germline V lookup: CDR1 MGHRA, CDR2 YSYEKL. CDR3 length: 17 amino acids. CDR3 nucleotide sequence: TGCGCCAGCAGCCAAGTCCCCGGACTAGCGGGGCCCTACGAGCAGTACTTC. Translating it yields CASSQVPGLAGPYEQYF.

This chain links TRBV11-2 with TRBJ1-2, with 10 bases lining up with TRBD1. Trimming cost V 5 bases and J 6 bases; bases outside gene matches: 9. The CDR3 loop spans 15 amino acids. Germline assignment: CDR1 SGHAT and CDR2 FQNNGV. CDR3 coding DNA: TGTGCCAGCAGCCTTAACCGGGACAGGGGAAATGGCTACACCTTC. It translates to CASSLNRDRGNGYTF.

The CDR3 spells CASSQTGWGRRYGYTF. CDR3 sequence (DNA): TGTGCCAGCAGCCAAACCGGGTGGGGGCGGAGGTATGGCTACACCTTC. This chain connects TRBV3-1 (or the pseudogene TRBV3-2) to TRBJ1-2; D possibly corresponds to TRBD1 (6 bases). The length of the CDR3 is 16 residues. The V gene lost 2 bases and the J gene lost 5 bases, with 18 bases spanning the gap. Germline-derived CDR1 and CDR2 are LGHDT and YNNKEL (reference sequence).

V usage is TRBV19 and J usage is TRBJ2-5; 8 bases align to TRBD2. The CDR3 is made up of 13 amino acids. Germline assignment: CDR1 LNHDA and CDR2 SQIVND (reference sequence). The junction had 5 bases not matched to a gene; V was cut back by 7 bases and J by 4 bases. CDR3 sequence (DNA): TGTGCCAGTAAAGTCGGGGGGGGAGAGACCCAGTACTTC. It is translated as CASKVGGGETQYF.

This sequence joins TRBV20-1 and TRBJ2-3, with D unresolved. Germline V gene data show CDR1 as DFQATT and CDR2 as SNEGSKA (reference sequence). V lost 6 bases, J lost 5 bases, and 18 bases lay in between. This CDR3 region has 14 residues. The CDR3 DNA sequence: TGCAGTGCAAGTGGCCTAACTAATGAAGATACGCAGTATTTT. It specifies CSASGLTNEDTQYF.

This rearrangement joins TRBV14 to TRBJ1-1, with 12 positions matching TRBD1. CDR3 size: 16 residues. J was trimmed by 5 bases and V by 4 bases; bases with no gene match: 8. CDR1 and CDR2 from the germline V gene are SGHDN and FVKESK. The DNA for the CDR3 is TGTGCCAGCAGCCGGGGACAGGGGGCGAAGGGGACTGAAGCTTTCTTT. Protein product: CASSRGQGAKGTEAFF.

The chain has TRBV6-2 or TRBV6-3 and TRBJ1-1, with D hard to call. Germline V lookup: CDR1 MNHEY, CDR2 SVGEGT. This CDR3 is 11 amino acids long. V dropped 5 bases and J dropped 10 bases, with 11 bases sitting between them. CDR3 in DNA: TGTGCCAGCAGTCTCCCTCCCGGAGCTTTCTTT. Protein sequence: CASSLPPGAFF.